These 13 T cell receptor beta chains share one sample of origin, sequenced in a study of blood T cells in healthy people across ages. Primed by a sample-barcoded 5' primer and a J-beta primer mix, a second PCR proceeded for 7 to 11 cycles. TCRdb reanalysed the 5' RACE reads using MiXCR and keeps one entry per CDR3 protein. The top ten clones hold about 32% of a sample with about 670,000 distinct CDR3 sequences, 40% to 45% of them seen once. The sequenced material came from blood. The receptors shown here come from a man aged 80 or over in good health.

This chain joins TRBV6-5 and TRBJ2-5; 8 positions agree with TRBD1. V trimming: 5 bases; J trimming: 12 bases; junction bases outside the gene matches: 11. The germline gives CDR1 MNHEY, CDR2 SVGAGI. This CDR3 is built from 13 residues. This CDR3 is CASSRGTGDWKYF. For the CDR3, the DNA is TGTGCCAGCAGTCGCGGGACAGGAGACTGGAAGTACTTC.

This rearrangement joins TRBV3-1 to TRBJ2-1; tentative D call: TRBD2 (6 bases). The CDR3 has 12 amino acids. Per germline, CDR1 LGHDT and CDR2 YNNKEL (reference sequence). V gave up 4 bases and J gave up 8 bases, with 9 bases separating them. CDR3 nucleotides: TGTGCCAGCAGCCGGAGGGAGTATGAGCAGTTCTTC. This codes for CASSRREYEQFF.

This clonotype was counted at least ten times. The V gene is TRBV7-2, the J gene TRBJ2-5; no definite D call. Germline lookup yields CDR1 SGHTA and CDR2 FQGNSA. The CDR3 runs to 13 residues. With 0 bases removed from V and 4 bases from J, the gap between germline ends came to 6 bases. The CDR3 DNA follows: TGTGCCAGCAGCTTAGCCAGAAGAGAGACCCAGTACTTC. It codes for CASSLARRETQYF.

The rearrangement links TRBV10-3 to TRBJ2-6, with 10 nucleotides matching TRBD2. CDR1 is ENHRY and CDR2 is SYGVKD in the germline V gene. CDR3 size: 18 residues. V dropped 6 bases and J dropped 3; count of bases not matched to a gene: 11. This CDR3 is CAIRNGTSAPGGANVLTF. In nucleotides, the CDR3 is TGTGCCATCAGAAACGGGACTAGCGCCCCGGGTGGGGCCAACGTCCTGACTTTC.

With regard to this clonotype: This may stem from a read error, because a much larger clone lies one nucleotide away. The J gene is TRBJ2-5, the V gene TRBV2; TRBD2 might be the D (6 bases). The tail of the sequence fits TRBJ2-4 better, so the J call may be wrong. Germline values: CDR1 SNHLY, CDR2 FYNNEI. The CDR3 covers 14 residues. The CDR3 is CASSEGGAQNIQYF. The CDR3 region has the DNA TGTGCCAGCAGTGAGGGCGGGGCGCAAAACATTCAGTACTTC.

This chain links TRBV10-3 with TRBJ2-3; 7 bases fit TRBD1. The CDR3 is 13 amino acids. J gave up 4 bases and V 4 bases, and 2 bases lay outside the gene matches. Germline V gene lookup returns CDR1 ENHRY and CDR2 SYGVKD. The chain's CDR3 is CAISGQGPDTQYF. The DNA for the CDR3 is TGTGCCATCAGTGGACAGGGCCCAGATACGCAGTATTTT.

This clonotype was counted a single time. The chain couples TRBV18 to TRBJ2-5; maybe TRBD1 (6 bases). The CDR3 extends over 16 amino acids. Trimming cost V 3 bases and J 1 base, with 15 bases left between them. Germline loops: CDR1 KGHSH, CDR2 LQKENI. This CDR3 reads CASSPQLDRFQETQYF. CDR3 bases: TGTGCCAGCTCACCGCAACTCGACAGGTTCCAAGAGACCCAGTACTTC.

The rearrangement joins TRBV10-2 to TRBJ1-2; possibly TRBD1 for D (6 bases). Per the germline V gene, CDR1 is WSHSY and CDR2 is SAAADI. V lost 2 bases, J lost 5 bases, and 9 bases lay in between. This CDR3 has 13 residues. CDR3 loop: CASSEGTPYGYTF. The CDR3 nucleotides read TGCGCCAGCAGTGAGGGGACACCTTATGGCTACACCTTC.

This clonotype was counted only a few times. V and J are TRBV6-6 and TRBJ2-5; a possible D gene is TRBD1 (5 bases). The germline gives CDR1 MNHNY, CDR2 SVGAGI (reference sequence). V was shortened by 2 bases and J by 4 bases, with 11 bases between the two germline ends. The CDR3 loop spans 14 amino acids. The CDR3 is CASSYVRGPETQYF. CDR3 coding DNA: TGTGCCAGCAGTTACGTAAGGGGCCCAGAGACCCAGTACTTC.

The table lists this clonotype with a few counts. The chain combines TRBV2 with TRBJ1-4; 7 nucleotides line up with TRBD1. CDR1 is SNHLY and CDR2 is FYNNEI in the germline V gene. V lost 5 bases and J lost 8; bases outside the gene matches: 11. The CDR3 consists of 15 residues. This CDR3 reads CASSQLTGKNEKLFF. In nucleotides, the CDR3 is TGTGCCAGCAGTCAACTGACAGGGAAAAACGAAAAACTGTTTTTT.

This chain uses TRBV20-1 with TRBJ2-6; D is ambiguous. The CDR3 extends over 17 amino acids. Trimming stripped 3 bases from V and 0 bases from J, with 15 bases between. CDR1 and CDR2 (germline): DFQATT, SNEGSKA (reference sequence). The DNA of the CDR3 is TGCAGTGCTAGCTATCACGGCAGCAGCTCTGGGGCCAACGTCCTGACTTTC. Translation: CSASYHGSSSGANVLTF.

This sequence joins TRBV20-1 and TRBJ2-7; TRBD1 might be the D (6 bases). This CDR3 has 13 amino acids. Germline-derived CDR1 and CDR2 are DFQATT and SNEGSKA (reference sequence). Trimming removed 6 bases from V and 2 bases from J, with 14 bases in between. The DNA of the CDR3 is TGCAGTGCCAAACCGGGACAAACCTACGAGCAGTACTTC. Translation gives CSAKPGQTYEQYF.

The gene calls are TRBV18 and TRBJ1-2; 8 bases are a match to TRBD1. The germline V gene encodes CDR1 KGHSH and CDR2 LQKENI. V lost 1 base to trimming and J lost 3 bases; unmatched junction nucleotides: 4. The CDR3 covers 15 residues. CDR3 loop: CASSPQGQEDYGYTF. Here the CDR3 DNA reads TGTGCCAGCTCACCACAGGGACAGGAGGACTATGGCTACACCTTC.